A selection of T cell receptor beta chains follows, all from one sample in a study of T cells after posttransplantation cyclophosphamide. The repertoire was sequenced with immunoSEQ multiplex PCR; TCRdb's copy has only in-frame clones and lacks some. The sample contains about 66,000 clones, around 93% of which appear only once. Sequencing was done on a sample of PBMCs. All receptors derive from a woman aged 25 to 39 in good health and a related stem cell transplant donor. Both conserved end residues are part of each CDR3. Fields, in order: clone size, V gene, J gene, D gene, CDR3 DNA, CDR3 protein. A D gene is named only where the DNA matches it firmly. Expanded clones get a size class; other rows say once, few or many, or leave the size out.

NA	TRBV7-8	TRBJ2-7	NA	TGTGCCAGCAGCCCTAAGGAGGGTTTCAGCTCCTACGAGCAGTACTTC	CASSPKEGFSSYEQYF
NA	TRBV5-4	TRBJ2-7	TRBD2	TGTGCCAGCAGCTTAGTAGCGGGGTTTTCCTACGAGCAGTACTTC	CASSLVAGFSYEQYF
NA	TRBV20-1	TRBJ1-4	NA	TGCAGTGCTCAACCCGAAGAAAAACTGTTTTTT	CSAQPEEKLFF
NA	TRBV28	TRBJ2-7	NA	TGTGCCAGCAGTTTTTCGGCGAGCTACGAGCAGTACTTC	CASSFSASYEQYF
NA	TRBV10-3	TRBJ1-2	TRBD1	TGTGCCATCTGGGACAGGGAGGACTACACCTTC	CAIWDREDYTF
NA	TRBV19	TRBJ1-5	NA	TGTGCCAGTAGTTTCAACAGCAATCAGCCCCAGCATTTT	CASSFNSNQPQHF
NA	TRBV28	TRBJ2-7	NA	TGTGCCAGCAGTTTTAGCTCCTACGAGCAGTACTTC	CASSFSSYEQYF
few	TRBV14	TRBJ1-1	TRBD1	TGTGCCAGCAGCCAACCGACAGGGTGGAACACTGAAGCTTTCTTT	CASSQPTGWNTEAFF
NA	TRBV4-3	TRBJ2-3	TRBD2	TGCGCCAGCAGCCAAGATTTCGGGGGGGGCACAGATACGCAGTATTTT	CASSQDFGGGTDTQYF
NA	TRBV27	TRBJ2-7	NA	TGTGCCAGCAGTACCCTACAGGGAGGGGTACAAGAGGCCCAGTACTTC	CASSTLQGGVQEAQYF
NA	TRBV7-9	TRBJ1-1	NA	TGTGCCAGCAGCTTTCCCGCTACGAACACTGAAGCTTTCTTT	CASSFPATNTEAFF
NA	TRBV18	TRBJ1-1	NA	TGTGCCAGCTCACCGGGACAATCAACTGAAGCTTTCTTT	CASSPGQSTEAFF
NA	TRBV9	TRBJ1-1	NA	TGTGCCAGCAGCGTAGGACGGAACACTGAAGCTTTCTTT	CASSVGRNTEAFF
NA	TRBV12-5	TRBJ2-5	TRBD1	TGTGCTAGTGGTCGCTCAGTGGGACAGGTTCAAGAGACCCAGTACTTC	CASGRSVGQVQETQYF
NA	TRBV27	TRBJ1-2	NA	TGTGCCAGCAGTTTATACGGGGCCTATGGCTACACCTTC	CASSLYGAYGYTF
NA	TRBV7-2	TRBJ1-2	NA	TGTGCCAGCAGCTCCGGGACCTACTATGGCTACACCTTC	CASSSGTYYGYTF
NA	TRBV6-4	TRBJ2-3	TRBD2	TGTGCCAGCAGCCGACTAGCGGGGGGGCGAGATACGCAGTATTTT	CASSRLAGGRDTQYF
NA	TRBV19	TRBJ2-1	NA	TGTGCCAGTAGTATAGATCTCCGGGGTGAGCAGTTCTTC	CASSIDLRGEQFF
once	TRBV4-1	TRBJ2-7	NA	TGCGCCAGCAGCCAAGGTTCACTATCCTACGAGCAGTACTTC	CASSQGSLSYEQYF
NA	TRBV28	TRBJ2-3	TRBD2	TGTGCTTCCGGGGGTATAGCGGGGCGCACAGATACGCAGTATTTT	CASGGIAGRTDTQYF
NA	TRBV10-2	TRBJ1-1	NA	TGCGCCAGCAGTTTTCAGATCAACACTGAAGCTTTCTTT	CASSFQINTEAFF
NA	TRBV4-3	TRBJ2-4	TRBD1	TGCGCCAGCAGCCAAGTAGGGACAGAGAAAAACATTCAGTACTTC	CASSQVGTEKNIQYF
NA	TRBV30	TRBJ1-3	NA	TGTGCCTGGAGTGTGGTTCCCCCCTTGGTTGAAGGAAACACCATATATTTT	CAWSVVPPLVEGNTIYF
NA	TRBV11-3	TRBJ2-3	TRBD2	TGTGCCAGCAGCTCGGGACTAGCGGGGGGGGTAGATACGCAGTATTTT	CASSSGLAGGVDTQYF
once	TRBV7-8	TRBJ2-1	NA	TGTGCCACCATTAGAAACTTCAATGAGCAGTTCTTC	CATIRNFNEQFF
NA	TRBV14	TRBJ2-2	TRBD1	TGTGCCAGCTTCACCGGGACAGCGAACACCGGGGAGCTGTTTTTT	CASFTGTANTGELFF
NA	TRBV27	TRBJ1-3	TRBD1	TGTGCCAGCAGTCGCCGGGACAGCCTCTCTGGAAACACCATATATTTT	CASSRRDSLSGNTIYF
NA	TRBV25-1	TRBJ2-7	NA	TGTGCCAGCACCCCAGAATCAGGCTCCTACGAGCAGTACTTC	CASTPESGSYEQYF
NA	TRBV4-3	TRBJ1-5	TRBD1	TGCGCCAGCAGCCAAGCCTACATCCGGGACAGGGTGAGCAATCAGCCCCAGCATTTT	CASSQAYIRDRVSNQPQHF
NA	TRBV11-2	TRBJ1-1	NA	TGTGCCAGCAGCTCCTTTCCTAACACTGAAGCTTTCTTT	CASSSFPNTEAFF
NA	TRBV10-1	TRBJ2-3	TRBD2	TGCGCCAGCAGTCCTCTAAACCTAGCGGGGGACCACACAGATACGCAGTATTTT	CASSPLNLAGDHTDTQYF
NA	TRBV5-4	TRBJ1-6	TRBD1	TGTGCCAGCAGCCCACAGGGGGCAACTAATTCACCCCTCCACTTT	CASSPQGATNSPLHF
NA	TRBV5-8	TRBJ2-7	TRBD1	TGTGCCAGCAGCTTGGGACAGGGAGTGGGGGAGCAGTACTTC	CASSLGQGVGEQYF
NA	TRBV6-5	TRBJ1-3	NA	TGTGCCAGCATTCCCACGGGTGGAAACACCATATATTTT	CASIPTGGNTIYF
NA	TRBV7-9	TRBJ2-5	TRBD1	TGTGCCAGCAGGTCGACAGGGCTTCAAGAGACCCAGTACTTC	CASRSTGLQETQYF
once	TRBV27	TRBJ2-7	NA	TGTGCCAGCAGTTTGACAGCCTCCTACGAGCAGTACTTC	CASSLTASYEQYF
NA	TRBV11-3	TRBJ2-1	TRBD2	TGTGCCAGCAGCTTTGGGGGGGTTCTGGATGAGCAGTTCTTC	CASSFGGVLDEQFF
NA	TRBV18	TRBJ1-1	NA	TGTGCCAGCTCAGCCACCGGGCAGAACACTGAAGCTTTCTTT	CASSATGQNTEAFF
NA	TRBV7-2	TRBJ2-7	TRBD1	TGTGCCAGCAGCTTATGGACAGGGGACGAGCAGTACTTC	CASSLWTGDEQYF
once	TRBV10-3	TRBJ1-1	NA	TGTGCCATCAGTGAGGGGCTGAACACTGAAGCTTTCTTT	CAISEGLNTEAFF
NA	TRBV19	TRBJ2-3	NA	TGTGCCAGTAGTGGGGCAGGGCTGTCAGGGGATACGCAGTATTTT	CASSGAGLSGDTQYF
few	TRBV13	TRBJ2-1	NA	TGTGCCAGCAGCCATCGGGGTATGGTGAAAGGCTACAATGAGCAGTTCTTC	CASSHRGMVKGYNEQFF
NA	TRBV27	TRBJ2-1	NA	TGTGCCAGCACTCCCGGGACGCCCTACAATGAGCAGTTCTTC	CASTPGTPYNEQFF
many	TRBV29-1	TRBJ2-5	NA	TGCAGCGTTGATCCGGATTGGGAGACCCAGTACTTC	CSVDPDWETQYF
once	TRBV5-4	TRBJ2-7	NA	TGTGCCAGCAGCTCGGCATCAGGGGTCGAGCAGTACTTC	CASSSASGVEQYF
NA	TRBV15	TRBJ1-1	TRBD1	TGTGCCACCAGCAGTGGGGGGACAGCGAACACTGAAGCTTTCTTT	CATSSGGTANTEAFF
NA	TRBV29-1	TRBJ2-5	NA	TGCAGCGTTGAGCCGAGAAGTAGTTACGCCCAAGAGACCCAGTACTTC	CSVEPRSSYAQETQYF
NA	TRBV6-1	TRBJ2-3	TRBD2	TGTGCCAGCAGTACGGGACTAGCGGTAACAGATACGCAGTATTTT	CASSTGLAVTDTQYF
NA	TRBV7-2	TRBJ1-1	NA	TGTGCCAGCAGCTTAGCAGGCCGTGAAGCTTTCTTT	CASSLAGREAFF
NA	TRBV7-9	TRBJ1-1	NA	TGTGCCAGCAGCTTCGGCCCCAGCACTGAAGCTTTCTTT	CASSFGPSTEAFF
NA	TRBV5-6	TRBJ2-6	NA	TGTGCCAGCAGCGCACTAGGGGGGGGGAACTCTGGGGCCAACGTCCTGACTTTC	CASSALGGGNSGANVLTF
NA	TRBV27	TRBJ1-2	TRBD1	TGTGCCAGCAGTTTAAAAGGGACAGGGTATGGCTACACCTTC	CASSLKGTGYGYTF
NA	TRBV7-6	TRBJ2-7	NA	TGTGCCAGCAGCCGAACTACCGGGGCCTTCTACGAGCAGTACTTC	CASSRTTGAFYEQYF